The T cell receptor beta chain under discussion was sequenced for a study of T cell responses to AZD1222 COVID-19 vaccine. Whole-study findings and limits: Recipients of AZD1222 seropositive at baseline numbered only 5 or 6. The span of vaccine-associated CD4 TCRs extended across spike, with dominance at 160-218 and 743-854.

The CDR3 is 15 amino acids. Trimming at V came to 5 bases and at J to 1 base, leaving 5 bases not matched to a gene. Germline CDR1 reads LNHNV; CDR2 reads YYDKDF (reference sequence). Remarks on this clone: Its antigen is undetermined.

Here immunoSEQ multiplex PCR was the method, and the copy in TCRdb shows in-frame clones only, minus some. The data show around 110,000 clones, 93% seen once. V usage is TRBV15 and J usage is TRBJ1-2, with 9 bases identical to TRBD1. The sequenced sample was peripheral blood, obtained on day 0 of AZD1222 vaccination. The source is an adult in good health. CDR3 nucleotide sequence: TGTGCCACCAGCGGCAACAGGGGGCTTAACTATGGCTACACCTTC. Protein sequence: CATSGNRGLNYGYTF.